This T cell receptor beta chain is from a study of blood T cell repertoires in COVID-19. Study summary: The samples span acute and convalescent COVID-19 from the United States, Italy and Spain. T cells, B-cell-depleted T cells, or PBMCs supplied cDNA or gDNA.

The germline CDR1 and CDR2 sequences are SGHRS and YFSETQ. CDR3 length: 16 amino acids. With 0 bases removed from V and 2 bases from J, the gap between germline ends came to 12 bases. Patients from Seattle were sampled longitudinally, starting during active infection. Methods used by the authors: Nucleated cell counts were estimated from reference gene primer amplification. Produced via immunoSEQ multiplex PCR; TCRdb's table is partial and in-frame only. The DNA was the basis for D and trimming; V, J and clone size are from that table. The repertoire holds about 96,000 clones, with around 90% as singletons.

The TCR originated in a human donor with COVID-19, enrolled during active disease. The donor label of this sample is uncertain. Sequencing was carried out using peripheral blood. The chain couples TRBV5-1 to TRBJ2-1; no clear D gene. In DNA form, the CDR3 reads TGCGCCAGCAGCTTGGCGGGTTTTGTGACCTACAATGAGCAGTTCTTC. Translating gives CASSLAGFVTYNEQFF.